The 22 T cell receptor beta chains below were found in one sample sequenced in a study of monozygotic twins with inflammatory bowel disease. Reprocessing the 5' RACE reads, TCRdb reports a single entry for every CDR3 protein and omits DNA. This table lists around 230,000 distinct CDR3 sequences. Sequencing used blood. The receptors come from a human donor with ulcerative colitis or Crohn's disease, or a healthy co-twin of an affected twin (not recorded which).

This chain connects TRBV10-3 to TRBJ1-1. This CDR3 has 13 amino acids. Germline CDR1 and CDR2: ENHRY and SYGVKD. CDR3 in amino acids: CAISVEENTEAFF.

V gene TRBV20-1 combines with J gene TRBJ2-5; TCRdb designates TRBD2, a call that cannot be tested without DNA. Germline CDR1 reads DFQATT; CDR2 reads SNEGSKA (reference sequence). CDR3 length: 18 residues. The CDR3 protein is CSARGFTGGPLVGETQYF.

The chain couples TRBV23-1 to TRBJ1-4; TCRdb outputs TRBD1, but without DNA this stays unchecked. TRBV23-1 is placed among ORFs of uncertain function. The length of the CDR3 is 16 residues. CDR3: CASSQERTGRREKLFF.

V is TRBV5-1 and J is TRBJ2-5; there is no DNA to check the TCRdb D call of TRBD1. The CDR3 is 16 residues long. Germline V CDR1 and CDR2: SGHRS, YFSETQ. The CDR3 sequence is CASNPYPRGYQETQYF.

The chain employs TRBV20-1 and TRBJ2-5; TCRdb indicates TRBD2, and absent DNA this call remains unverified. The germline CDR1 and CDR2 sequences are DFQATT and SNEGSKA (reference sequence). This CDR3 has 13 amino acids. The CDR3 region is CSGGGGARETQYF.

The chain recombines TRBV7-9 with TRBJ2-5. The CDR3 is 15 amino acids. CDR1 is SEHNR and CDR2 is FQNEAQ in the germline V gene (reference sequence). CDR3: CASSLKTGAQETQYF.

V and J are TRBV5-4 and TRBJ1-2; without DNA, the TCRdb call of TRBD1 cannot be checked. The CDR3 is 16 residues long. Germline loops: CDR1 SGHNT, CDR2 YYREEE (reference sequence). CDR3 region: CASSLGRDRAIRGYTF.

This chain joins TRBV7-6 and TRBJ2-5; the D call of TRBD1 rests on TCRdb alone, since no DNA is present to check it. CDR1 is SGHVS, CDR2 FNYEAQ, per germline. There are 15 residues in the CDR3. This chain's CDR3 is CASSIGQVAGETQYF.

V and J are TRBV12-3 or TRBV12-4 and TRBJ1-1; with no DNA, the TCRdb D assignment of TRBD1 cannot be verified. The CDR3 runs 11 residues. The CDR3 region is CASTPQGTAFF.

The chain uses TRBV12-3 or TRBV12-4 and TRBJ2-7; TCRdb picks TRBD1, but there is no DNA to check that call. The CDR3 runs 16 residues. The CDR3 here is CASSPGRGPRSYEQYF.

The genes are TRBV20-1 and TRBJ1-2; TCRdb proposes TRBD1, but this gene call is untestable without DNA. Germline V gene data show CDR1 as DFQATT and CDR2 as SNEGSKA (reference sequence). The CDR3 runs 13 residues. The CDR3 protein is CSATPDRVVPITF.

This chain links TRBV12-3 or TRBV12-4 with TRBJ1-6; TCRdb reports TRBD1, a call that lacks DNA to check it against. The CDR3 length is 15 residues. The CDR3 sequence: CASSFGQGYNSPLHF.

The chain's CDR3 is CASTERGNSYNEQFF. The rearrangement links TRBV9 to TRBJ2-1. CDR3 size: 15 residues. Germline loops: CDR1 SGDLS, CDR2 YYNGEE.

The CDR3 here is CASSQDAVAGEDTQYF. The chain uses TRBV4-1 and TRBJ2-3; TCRdb's assignment of TRBD2 cannot be checked, as there is no DNA. The CDR3 has 16 residues. CDR1 and CDR2 (germline): MGHRA, YSYEKL.

This chain links TRBV9 with TRBJ1-2; no DNA is available, so the TRBD1 call from TCRdb remains unchecked. The CDR3 is made up of 14 amino acids. Germline V CDR1 and CDR2: SGDLS, YYNGEE. The CDR3 spells CASSAGGANYGYTF.

This chain joins TRBV10-3 and TRBJ1-1. CDR1 is ENHRY and CDR2 is SYGVKD in the germline V gene. The CDR3 has 13 amino acids. CDR3 loop: CAISEHPKTEAFF.

The chain couples TRBV2 to TRBJ1-4. The germline V gene has CDR1 SNHLY and CDR2 FYNNEI. The CDR3 covers 11 residues. CDR3 region: CASSLWEKLFF.

The chain carries TRBV3-1 and TRBJ2-2; TCRdb proposes TRBD2, but this gene call is untestable without DNA. The CDR3 is made up of 18 amino acids. CDR1 and CDR2 from the germline V gene are LGHDT and YNNKEL (reference sequence). CDR3 loop: CASSQVGGSLKSAGELFF.

The chain recombines TRBV7-6 with TRBJ1-1; the TCRdb D gene call, TRBD1, has no DNA to confirm it. This CDR3 is 12 amino acids long. CDR1 and CDR2 from the germline V gene are SGHVS and FNYEAQ. CDR3 loop: CASTPRPDEAFF. Full variable domain (missing parts from reference TRBV7-6 and TRBJ1-1): GAGVSQSPRYKVTKRGQDVALRCDPISGHVSLYWYRQALGQGPEFLTYFNYEAQQDKSGLPNDRFSAERPEGSISTLTIQRTEQRDSAMYRCASTPRPDEAFFGQGTRLTVV.

This chain joins TRBV9 and TRBJ2-3; TCRdb's D call, TRBD2, is unchecked because there is no DNA. Germline CDR1 SGDLS, CDR2 YYNGEE. This CDR3 is built from 18 residues. CDR3 loop: CASSAEPPRGDITDTQYF.

CDR3 in amino acids: CASSSFRDHTDTQYF. This chain links TRBV7-9 with TRBJ2-3; TCRdb outputs TRBD1, but without DNA this stays unchecked. CDR1 SEHNR and CDR2 FQNEAQ come from the germline V gene (reference sequence). The CDR3 sequence is 15 residues long.

The chain combines TRBV5-1 with TRBJ2-3; TCRdb's D call of TRBD1 is untestable without DNA. Germline CDR1 and CDR2: SGHRS and YFSETQ. The CDR3 loop spans 15 amino acids. CDR3 in amino acids: CASSLEGAYTDTQYF.